This T cell receptor beta chain appears in the sequencing data of a study of T cell responses to AZD1222 COVID-19 vaccine. Whole-study findings and limits: After two AZD1222 doses, spike-specific TCR breadth and depth rose versus day 0.

Trimming cost V 8 bases and J 0 bases, with 17 bases left between them. The CDR3 runs 16 residues. From germline, CDR1 is SGHAT and CDR2 FQNNGV. With respect to this clone: Its specificity is not known.

Only in-frame clones appear in the TCRdb table, and some are missing; sequencing was by immunoSEQ multiplex PCR. The sample lists some 140,000 clones, about 90% seen once, with about 6% in the top ten. Sequencing used peripheral blood, obtained on day 0 of AZD1222 vaccination. The clonotype comes from an adult in good health. The chain joins TRBV11-2 to TRBJ1-3; D is perhaps TRBD1 (5 bases). The DNA of the CDR3 is TGTGCCAGCGGCACGCCGGGACGGAGCTCTGGAAACACCATATATTTT. This encodes CASGTPGRSSGNTIYF.